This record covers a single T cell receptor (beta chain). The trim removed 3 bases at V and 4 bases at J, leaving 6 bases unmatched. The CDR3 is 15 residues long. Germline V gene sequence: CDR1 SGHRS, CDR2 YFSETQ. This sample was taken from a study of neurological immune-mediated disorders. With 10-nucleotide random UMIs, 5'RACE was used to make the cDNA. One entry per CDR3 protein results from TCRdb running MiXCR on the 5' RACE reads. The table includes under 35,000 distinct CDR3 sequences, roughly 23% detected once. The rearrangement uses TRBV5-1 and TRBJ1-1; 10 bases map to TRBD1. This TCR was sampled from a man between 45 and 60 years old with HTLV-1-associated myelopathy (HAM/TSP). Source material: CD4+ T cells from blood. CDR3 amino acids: CASSSQTGGFTEAFF. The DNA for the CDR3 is TGCGCCAGCAGCTCACAGACAGGGGGCTTCACTGAAGCTTTCTTT.